This passage covers 20 T cell receptor beta chains from one sample sequenced in a study of blood T cell repertoires in COVID-19 (dated by TCRdb to the early 2020s). Receptor amplification or capture employed the immunoSEQ multiplex PCR assay. The table was pulled from immuneACCESS by TCRdb, which kept in-frame rearrangements only. Such tables lose some clones; where checked, under half of the loss comes from unresolved V genes, and the rest has no known cause. The sample includes over 200,000 clones, with about 87% observed a single time. The ten largest account for approximately 3.7% of the sample. Sequencing was done on a sample of PBMCs or T cells enriched from blood (not recorded which). The receptor source for this set is a woman in her 30s who had been exposed to COVID-19.

The chain is built from TRBV3-1 (or the pseudogene TRBV3-2) and TRBJ2-3, with 12 bases lining up with TRBD2. Trimming removed 4 bases from V and 6 bases from J; junction bases left unmatched: 17. The CDR3 runs to 19 residues. Looked up from germline, CDR1 is LGHDT and CDR2 is YNNKEL (reference sequence). The DNA for the CDR3 is TGTGCCAGCAGCCCCCGGACTAGCGGGATGATAGGATTTCCCGATACGCAGTATTTT. This sequence encodes CASSPRTSGMIGFPDTQYF.

This chain connects TRBV24-1 to TRBJ1-3; tentative D call: TRBD1 (6 bases). Between the trimmed V and J ends, which lost 3 bases and 5 bases, there was a span of 28 bases. The CDR3 covers 20 residues. Germline CDR1 KGHDR, CDR2 SFDVKD. The CDR3 DNA follows: TGTGCCACCAGTGATCCCGAACACACAGGGTTGGTGACCCGAAGAAACACCATATATTTT. It specifies CATSDPEHTGLVTRRNTIYF.

The V gene is TRBV4-2, the J gene TRBJ2-2, with TRBD2 identical over 10 bases. CDR3 length: 18 residues. J lost 2 bases, V lost 0 bases, and 6 bases had no gene match. CDR1 and CDR2 from the germline V gene are LGHNA and YNFKEQ. The DNA for the CDR3 is TGTGCCAGCAGCCAAGATTTCAGCGGGAGGGCCAACACCGGGGAGCTGTTTTTT. It encodes CASSQDFSGRANTGELFF.

A word on this clone: A junction end diverges from the germline sequence, so it may reflect a read error. The chain recombines TRBV7-7 with TRBJ2-3; possible D gene TRBD2, 5 bases. There are 15 residues in the CDR3. Germline CDR1 SSHAT, CDR2 FNYEAQ (reference sequence). CDR3 DNA: TGTGCTAGCAGCTTAGGGCTAGCCAGCACAGATACGCAGTATTTT. It specifies CASSLGLASTDTQYF. The full variable domain, with the rest looked up from reference TRBV7-7 and TRBJ2-3, is GAGVSQSPRYKVTKRGQDVTLRCDPISSHATLYWYQQALGQGPEFLTYFNYEAQPDKSGLPSDRFSAERPEGSISTLTIQRTEQRDSAMYRCASSLGLASTDTQYFGPGTRLTVL.

The genes are TRBV11-2 and TRBJ2-3, with a tentative D call TRBD2 (6 bases). The V gene's germline CDR1 is SGHAT and CDR2 FQNNGV. The CDR3 is 14 amino acids. Trimming stripped 3 bases from V and 9 bases from J, with 16 bases between. CDR3 sequence reads: CASSLGGRQITQYF. Here the CDR3 DNA reads TGTGCCAGCAGCTTGGGAGGACGCCAGATAACGCAGTATTTT.

The chain links TRBV4-2 to TRBJ2-1; 7 nucleotides match TRBD2. In germline, CDR1 is LGHNA, CDR2 YNFKEQ. The CDR3 runs 15 residues. With V trimmed by 1 base and J by 7 bases, 7 bases remained unmatched. Written as DNA, the CDR3 is TGTGCCAGCAGCCAAGCGGGGGGTAGCATGAATGAGCAGTTCTTC. It yields the protein CASSQAGGSMNEQFF.

The chain uses TRBV6-1 and TRBJ2-7; D remains unclear. The CDR3 extends over 10 amino acids. The germline V gene encodes CDR1 MNHNS and CDR2 SASEGT. V lost 2 bases to trimming and J lost 6 bases, with 2 bases between them. CDR3 protein: CASSELEQYF. CDR3 DNA: TGTGCCAGCAGTGAACTCGAGCAGTACTTC.

V and J are TRBV5-1 and TRBJ2-3, with D perhaps matching TRBD1 (6 bases). Deletions cut 1 base from V and 6 bases from J, with 12 bases between. Germline CDR1 reads SGHRS; CDR2 reads YFSETQ. This CDR3 contains 14 residues. CDR3 sequence: CASSLTTGYDTQYF. The CDR3 DNA sequence: TGCGCCAGCAGCTTGACCACAGGGTACGATACGCAGTATTTT. Based on the CDR3 plus reference TRBV5-1 and TRBJ2-3, the full variable domain is KAGVTQTPRYLIKTRGQQVTLSCSPISGHRSVSWYQQTPGQGLQFLFEYFSETQRNKGNFPGRFSGRQFSNSRSEMNVSTLELGDSALYLCASSLTTGYDTQYFGPGTRLTVL.

In its sample, this clone was seen a few times. The chain links TRBV6-5 to TRBJ2-7; maybe TRBD2 (6 bases). Germline V CDR1 and CDR2: MNHEY, SVGAGI. This CDR3 has 15 residues. V gave up 0 bases and J gave up 6 bases, with 15 bases separating them. The CDR3 DNA reads TGTGCCAGCAGTTACTCTTCGGGAGAGGGCGGCGAGCAGTACTTC. Protein sequence: CASSYSSGEGGEQYF.

This chain joins TRBV18 and TRBJ1-2, with TRBD1 as a possible D gene (5 bases). CDR1 is KGHSH and CDR2 is LQKENI in the germline V gene. Trimming shortened V by 3 bases and J by 8 bases, and 13 bases separated the two germline ends. This CDR3 has 13 amino acids. The CDR3 DNA reads as TGTGCCAGCTCACCCTTAGACAGAAACGGCTACACCTTC. As protein: CASSPLDRNGYTF.

The chain combines TRBV7-9 with TRBJ1-1; a weak D match, TRBD1 (5 bases). Per germline, CDR1 SEHNR and CDR2 FQNEAQ (reference sequence). V lost 3 bases to trimming and J lost 3 bases, with 5 bases between them. CDR3 length: 12 amino acids. DNA of the CDR3: TGTGCCAGCAGCTTCAGGGACACTGAAGCTTTCTTT. As protein: CASSFRDTEAFF.

CDR3 bases: TGTGCCAGCAGCCAACGCCTAGCGGGTAGCTCCTACGAGCAGTACTTC. This sequence encodes CASSQRLAGSSYEQYF. The chain combines TRBV4-2 with TRBJ2-7; TRBD2 matches at 8 bases. CDR1 and CDR2 (germline): LGHNA, YNFKEQ. V lost 2 bases, J lost 0 bases, and 6 bases stayed unmatched. The CDR3 extends over 16 amino acids.

J is TRBJ2-3 and V is TRBV28; maybe TRBD2 (5 bases). CDR1 and CDR2 (germline): MDHEN, SYDVKM. Trimming shortened V by 3 bases and J by 8 bases, and 12 bases separated the two germline ends. CDR3 length: 13 residues. This chain's CDR3 is CASSFGEMGTQYF. In nucleotides, the CDR3 is TGTGCCAGCAGTTTTGGGGAGATGGGTACGCAGTATTTT.

Of note for this clone: The sample contains more than one DNA sequence encoding this CDR3. The chain links TRBV5-1 to TRBJ1-1, with D possibly TRBD1 on 5 matching bases. The CDR3 is 14 residues long. Germline CDR1 is SGHRS and CDR2 is YFSETQ. The V and J ends lost 0 bases and 0 bases respectively, with 6 bases between them. This CDR3 reads CASSLGTLNTEAFF. DNA for the CDR3: TGCGCCAGCAGCTTGGGGACATTGAACACTGAAGCTTTCTTT. The full variable domain, rest sourced from reference TRBV5-1 and TRBJ1-1, is KAGVTQTPRYLIKTRGQQVTLSCSPISGHRSVSWYQQTPGQGLQFLFEYFSETQRNKGNFPGRFSGRQFSNSRSEMNVSTLELGDSALYLCASSLGTLNTEAFFGQGTRLTVV.

This sequence joins TRBV29-1 and TRBJ2-4, with TRBD1 identical over 9 bases. The CDR3 length is 14 residues. The J segment lost 3 bases and the V segment lost 7 bases, leaving 7 bases of the junction unmatched. Germline loops: CDR1 SQVTM, CDR2 ANQGSEA. This CDR3 reads CSGTGVGDKNIQYF. The CDR3 DNA follows: TGCAGCGGGACAGGGGTGGGGGACAAAAACATTCAGTACTTC.

J is TRBJ2-1 and V is TRBV7-9; 8 bases line up with TRBD2. In germline, CDR1 is SEHNR, CDR2 FQNEAQ (reference sequence). Trimming at V came to 7 bases and at J to 5 bases, leaving 13 bases not matched to a gene. This CDR3 has 16 residues. CDR3 loop: CASTSEVGRADNEQFF. The DNA for the CDR3 is TGTGCCAGCACCTCCGAAGTCGGGAGGGCTGACAATGAGCAGTTCTTC.

The chain employs TRBV19 and TRBJ2-3; D gene ambiguous. Looked up from germline, CDR1 is LNHDA and CDR2 is SQIVND (reference sequence). The CDR3 is 13 amino acids. Trimming stripped 5 bases from V and 3 bases from J, with 9 bases between. CDR3 sequence reads: CASSLGWTDTQYF. CDR3 in DNA: TGTGCCAGTAGTCTCGGTTGGACAGATACGCAGTATTTT.

The rearrangement uses TRBV18 and TRBJ2-3, with TRBD2 matching over 10 bases. The CDR3 is made up of 17 amino acids. Germline loops: CDR1 KGHSH, CDR2 LQKENI. The V and J ends lost 2 bases and 5 bases, in that order; junction bases with no gene match: 10. The CDR3 nucleotides are TGTGCCAGCTCACCATTGGGAGCGGGAGGGCCTGGAGATACGCAGTATTTT. Protein product: CASSPLGAGGPGDTQYF.

Of note for this clone: A read error may account for a junction end that differs from germline. This rearrangement joins TRBV9 to TRBJ1-1; tentative D call: TRBD1 (5 bases). Germline V lookup: CDR1 SGDLS, CDR2 YYNGEE. This CDR3 region has 16 residues. The DNA for the CDR3 is TGTGCCAGCAGCGTAGACCCAGGGTTGATGAAGACTGAAGCTTTCTTT. Translated, it gives CASSVDPGLMKTEAFF.

J is TRBJ2-7 and V is TRBV10-1, with 7 bases matching TRBD1. V was clipped by 6 bases and J by 5 bases; unmatched bases: 7. The CDR3 runs 13 residues. Germline values: CDR1 WNHNN, CDR2 SYGVQD (reference sequence). The CDR3 nucleotides read TGCGCCAGCAGCGACAGGGATGTGGACGAGCAGTACTTC. Amino acids: CASSDRDVDEQYF.